This T cell receptor beta chain was recorded in a study of control samples from healthy donors and cancer patients. CDR1 and CDR2 (germline): SGHRS, YFSETQ. V dropped 0 bases and J dropped 0 bases, with 6 bases sitting between them. The CDR3 totals 14 residues. Clones were read by immunoSEQ multiplex PCR, and TCRdb kept only the in-frame ones, dropping some. The table records under 450,000 clones, 80% to 95% of them present only once. The source is a man aged 35-49 years with head and neck cancer. The specimen sequenced was PBMCs. The chain combines TRBV5-1 with TRBJ1-1, with D hard to call. The DNA for the CDR3 is TGCGCCAGCAGCTTGGACGGAATGAACACTGAAGCTTTCTTT. Amino acid sequence: CASSLDGMNTEAFF.